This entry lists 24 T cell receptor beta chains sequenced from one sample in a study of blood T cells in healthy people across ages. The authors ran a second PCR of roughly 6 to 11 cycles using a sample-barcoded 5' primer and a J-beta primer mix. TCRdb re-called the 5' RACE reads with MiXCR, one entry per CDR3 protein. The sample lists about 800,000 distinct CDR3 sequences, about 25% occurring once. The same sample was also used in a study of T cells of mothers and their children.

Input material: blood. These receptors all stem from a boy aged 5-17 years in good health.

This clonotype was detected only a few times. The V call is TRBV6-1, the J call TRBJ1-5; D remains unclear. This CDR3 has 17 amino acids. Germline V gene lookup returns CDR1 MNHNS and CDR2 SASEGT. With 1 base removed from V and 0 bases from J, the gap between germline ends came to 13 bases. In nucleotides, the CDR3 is TGTGCCAGCAGTGAAGGAATCGATTTTAATAGCAATCAGCCCCAGCATTTT. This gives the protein CASSEGIDFNSNQPQHF.

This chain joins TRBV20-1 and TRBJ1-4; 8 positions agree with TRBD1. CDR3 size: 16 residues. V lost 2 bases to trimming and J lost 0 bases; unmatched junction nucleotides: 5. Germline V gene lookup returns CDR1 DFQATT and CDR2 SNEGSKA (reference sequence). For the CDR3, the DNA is TGCAGTGCTAGAAGTGACAGGGGTTCAACTAATGAAAAACTGTTTTTT. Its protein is CSARSDRGSTNEKLFF.

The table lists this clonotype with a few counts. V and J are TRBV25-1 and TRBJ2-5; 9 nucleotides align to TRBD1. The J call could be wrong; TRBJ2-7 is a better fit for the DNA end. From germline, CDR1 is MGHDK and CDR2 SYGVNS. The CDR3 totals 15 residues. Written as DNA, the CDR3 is TGTGCCAGCAGGGGACCGGGACAGGGTCACTACGAGCAGTACTTC. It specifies CASRGPGQGHYEQYF.

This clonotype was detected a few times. This CDR3 is CASRTEYEQYF. DNA of the CDR3: TGTGCCAGCAGAACAGAGTACGAGCAGTACTTC. This rearrangement joins TRBV6-2 or TRBV6-3 to TRBJ2-7; D not certain. The CDR3 sequence is 11 residues long. Trimming pared 6 bases from V and 4 bases from J, leaving 7 bases between. In germline, CDR1 is MNHEY, CDR2 SVGEGT.

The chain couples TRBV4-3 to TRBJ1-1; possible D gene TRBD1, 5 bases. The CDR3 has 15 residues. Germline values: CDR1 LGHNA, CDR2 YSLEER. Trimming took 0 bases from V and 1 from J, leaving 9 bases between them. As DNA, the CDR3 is TGCGCCAGCAGCCAAGATTTTAGGGGGAACACTGAAGCTTTCTTT. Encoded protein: CASSQDFRGNTEAFF.

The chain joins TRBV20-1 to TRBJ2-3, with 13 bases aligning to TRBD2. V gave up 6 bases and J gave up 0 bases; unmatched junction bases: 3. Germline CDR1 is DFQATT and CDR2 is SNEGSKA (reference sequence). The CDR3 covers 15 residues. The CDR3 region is CSAWTSGRSTDTQYF. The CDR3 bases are TGCAGTGCGTGGACTAGCGGGAGAAGCACAGATACGCAGTATTTT.

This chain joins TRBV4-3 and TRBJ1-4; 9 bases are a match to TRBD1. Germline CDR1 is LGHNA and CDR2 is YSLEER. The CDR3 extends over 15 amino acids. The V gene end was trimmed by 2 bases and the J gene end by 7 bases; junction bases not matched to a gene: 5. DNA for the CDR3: TGCGCCAGCAGCCAAACAGGGGGCCTTGTTGAAAAACTGTTTTTT. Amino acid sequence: CASSQTGGLVEKLFF.

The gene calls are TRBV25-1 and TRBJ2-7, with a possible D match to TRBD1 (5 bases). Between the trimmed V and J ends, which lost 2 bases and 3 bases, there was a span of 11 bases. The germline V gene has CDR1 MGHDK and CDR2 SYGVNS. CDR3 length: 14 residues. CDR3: CASSESTGYYEQYF. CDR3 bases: TGTGCCAGCAGTGAAAGCACAGGTTACTACGAGCAGTACTTC.

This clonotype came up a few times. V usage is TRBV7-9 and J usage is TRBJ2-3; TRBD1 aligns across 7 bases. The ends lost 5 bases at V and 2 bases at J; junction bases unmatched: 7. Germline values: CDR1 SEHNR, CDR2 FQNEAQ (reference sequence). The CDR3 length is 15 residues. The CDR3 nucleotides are TGTGCCAGCAGCCCACAGGGGTACTACACAGATACGCAGTATTTT. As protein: CASSPQGYYTDTQYF.

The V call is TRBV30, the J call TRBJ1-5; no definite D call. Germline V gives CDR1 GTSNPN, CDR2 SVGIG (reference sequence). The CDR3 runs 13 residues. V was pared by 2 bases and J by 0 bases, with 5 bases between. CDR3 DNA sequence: TGTGCCTGGAGTTGGGATAGCAATCAGCCCCAGCATTTT. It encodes CAWSWDSNQPQHF.

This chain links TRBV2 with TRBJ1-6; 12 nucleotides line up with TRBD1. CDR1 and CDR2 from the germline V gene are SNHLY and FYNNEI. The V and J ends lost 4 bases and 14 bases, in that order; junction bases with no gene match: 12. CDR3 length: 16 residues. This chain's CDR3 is CASSGGTGTGGRTLHF. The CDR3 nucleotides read TGTGCCAGCAGTGGGGGGACCGGGACAGGGGGCAGAACCCTCCACTTT. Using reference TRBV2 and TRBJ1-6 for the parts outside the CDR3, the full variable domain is EPEVTQTPSHQVTQMGQEVILRCVPISNHLYFYWYRQILGQKVEFLVSFYNNEISEKSEIFDDQFSVERPDGSNFTLKIRSTKLEDSAMYFCASSGGTGTGGRTLHFGNGTRLTVT.

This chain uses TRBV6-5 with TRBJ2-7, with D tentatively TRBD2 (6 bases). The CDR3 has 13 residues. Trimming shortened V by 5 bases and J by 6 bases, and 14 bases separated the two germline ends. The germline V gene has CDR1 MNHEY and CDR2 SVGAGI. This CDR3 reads CASSTLNGGEQYF. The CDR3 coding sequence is TGTGCCAGCAGTACCCTGAACGGGGGCGAGCAGTACTTC.

The CDR3 region has the DNA TGTGCCAGCTCCCTCAAAGGGACAGCTGTAATGAACACTGAAGCTTTCTTT. Its translation: CASSLKGTAVMNTEAFF. The chain combines TRBV18 with TRBJ1-1; the match to TRBD1 covers 7 bases. V gave up 6 bases and J gave up 0 bases; unmatched junction bases: 13. Germline CDR1 and CDR2: KGHSH and LQKENI. The CDR3 is 17 amino acids.

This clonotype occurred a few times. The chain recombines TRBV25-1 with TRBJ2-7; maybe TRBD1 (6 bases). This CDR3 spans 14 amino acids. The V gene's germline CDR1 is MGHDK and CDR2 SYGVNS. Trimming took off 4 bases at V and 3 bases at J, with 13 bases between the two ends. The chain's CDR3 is CASSASGTLYEQYF. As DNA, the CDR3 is TGTGCCAGCAGTGCCTCCGGGACACTCTACGAGCAGTACTTC.

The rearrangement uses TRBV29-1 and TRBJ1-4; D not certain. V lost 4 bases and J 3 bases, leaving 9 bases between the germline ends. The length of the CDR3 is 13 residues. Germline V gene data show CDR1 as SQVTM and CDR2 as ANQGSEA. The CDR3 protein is CSVGAVANEKLFF. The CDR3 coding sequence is TGCAGCGTTGGGGCGGTGGCTAATGAAAAACTGTTTTTT.

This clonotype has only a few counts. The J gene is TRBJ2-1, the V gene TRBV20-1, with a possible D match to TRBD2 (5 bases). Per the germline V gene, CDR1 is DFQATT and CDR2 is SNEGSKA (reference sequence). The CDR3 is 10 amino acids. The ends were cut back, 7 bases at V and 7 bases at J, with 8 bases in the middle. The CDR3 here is CSVRRNEQFF. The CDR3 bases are TGCAGTGTGAGGAGGAATGAGCAGTTCTTC.

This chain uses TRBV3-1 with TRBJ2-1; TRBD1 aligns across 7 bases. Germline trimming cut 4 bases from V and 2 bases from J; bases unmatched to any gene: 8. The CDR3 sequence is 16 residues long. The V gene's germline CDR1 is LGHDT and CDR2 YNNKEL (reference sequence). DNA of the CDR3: TGTGCCAGCAGCCGACGACAGGGCGATGCCTACAATGAGCAGTTCTTC. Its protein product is CASSRRQGDAYNEQFF.

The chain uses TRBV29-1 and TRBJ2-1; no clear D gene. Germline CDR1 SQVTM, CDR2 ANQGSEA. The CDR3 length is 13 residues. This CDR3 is CSVDTRKANEQFF. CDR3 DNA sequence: TGCAGTGTCGACACCAGGAAGGCCAATGAGCAGTTCTTC.

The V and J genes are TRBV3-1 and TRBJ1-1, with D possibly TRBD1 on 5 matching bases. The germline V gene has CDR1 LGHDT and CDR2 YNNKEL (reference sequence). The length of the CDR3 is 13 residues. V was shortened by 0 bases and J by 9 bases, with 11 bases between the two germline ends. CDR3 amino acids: CASSQDGRAKAFF. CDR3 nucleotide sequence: TGTGCCAGCAGCCAAGATGGCAGGGCAAAAGCTTTCTTT.

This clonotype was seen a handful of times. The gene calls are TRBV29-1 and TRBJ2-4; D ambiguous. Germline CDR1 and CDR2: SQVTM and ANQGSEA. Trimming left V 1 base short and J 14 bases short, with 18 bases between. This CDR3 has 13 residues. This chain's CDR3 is CSVEGWEGRGEYF. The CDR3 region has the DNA TGCAGCGTTGAAGGGTGGGAAGGACGTGGGGAGTACTTC.

CDR3: CAISDQAQNTEAFF. CDR3 DNA sequence: TGTGCCATCAGTGACCAAGCCCAGAACACTGAAGCTTTCTTT. V is TRBV10-3 and J is TRBJ1-1, with D unresolved. Germline V gene data show CDR1 as ENHRY and CDR2 as SYGVKD. V was pared by 3 bases and J by 1 base, with 9 bases between. The CDR3 extends over 14 amino acids.

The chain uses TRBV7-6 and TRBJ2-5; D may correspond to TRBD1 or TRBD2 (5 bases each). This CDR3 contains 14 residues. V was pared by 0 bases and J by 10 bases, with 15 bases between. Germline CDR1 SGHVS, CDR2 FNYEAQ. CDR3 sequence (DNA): TGTGCCAGCAGCTTAGCCCCCGGGACGCTTGGCCAGTACTTC. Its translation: CASSLAPGTLGQYF.

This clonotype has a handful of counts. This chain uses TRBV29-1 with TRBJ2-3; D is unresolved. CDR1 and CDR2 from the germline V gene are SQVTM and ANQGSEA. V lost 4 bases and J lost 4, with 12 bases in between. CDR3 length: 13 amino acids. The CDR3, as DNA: TGCAGCGTTGTGGGCGGAGAGGCAGATACGCAGTATTTT. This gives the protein CSVVGGEADTQYF.

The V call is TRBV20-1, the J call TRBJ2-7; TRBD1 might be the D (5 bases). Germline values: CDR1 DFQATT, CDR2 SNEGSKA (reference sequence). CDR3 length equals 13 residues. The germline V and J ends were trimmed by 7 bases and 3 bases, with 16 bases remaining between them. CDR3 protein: CSVAEVGVYEQYF. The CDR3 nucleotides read TGCAGTGTCGCAGAAGTAGGGGTCTACGAGCAGTACTTC.